The rows below give T cell receptor beta chains drawn from one sample of a study of PD-L1 blockade in urothelial cancer. Assay used: immunoSEQ multiplex PCR; TCRdb lists only in-frame clones, some missing. The repertoire has around 86,000 clones, just under 85% of them found once; the top ten carry 5.5% to 7.5%. Source: PBMCs, taken around atezolizumab (anti-PD-L1) treatment. The receptors here all came from a middle-aged man with urothelial cancer. CDR3s include the opening cysteine and the closing phenylalanine or tryptophan. Fields, in order: clone size, V gene, J gene, D gene, CDR3 DNA, CDR3 protein. A D gene is named only where the DNA matches it firmly. Expanded clones are given a class, and other clones once, few, many or no size at all.

clone_size: NA
v_call: TRBV5-1
j_call: TRBJ1-1
d_call: TRBD1
cdr3_nt: TGCGCCAGCAGCACCGGACAGGGGAACACTGAAGCTTTCTTT
cdr3_aa: CASSTGQGNTEAFF

clone_size: NA
v_call: TRBV27
j_call: TRBJ1-1
d_call: NA
cdr3_nt: TGTGCCAGCGGGAACAGGGCGGAAGCTTTCTTT
cdr3_aa: CASGNRAEAFF

clone_size: NA
v_call: TRBV19
j_call: TRBJ2-4
d_call: TRBD1
cdr3_nt: TGTGCCAGTACTGACAGGGGCGCAGCCAAAAACATTCAGTACTTC
cdr3_aa: CASTDRGAAKNIQYF

clone_size: NA
v_call: TRBV18
j_call: TRBJ2-3
d_call: TRBD1
cdr3_nt: TGTGCCAGCTCACCACTACGGGACAGGGTTTACGATACGCAGTATTTT
cdr3_aa: CASSPLRDRVYDTQYF

clone_size: NA
v_call: TRBV30
j_call: TRBJ2-3
d_call: TRBD2
cdr3_nt: TGTGCCTGGAGTTCCGGGGGGGCAGATACGCAGTATTTT
cdr3_aa: CAWSSGGADTQYF

clone_size: few
v_call: TRBV27
j_call: TRBJ2-1
d_call: TRBD2
cdr3_nt: TGTGCCAGCAGTTTAATATCTAGCGGGAGCTATGAGCAGTTCTTC
cdr3_aa: CASSLISSGSYEQFF

clone_size: NA
v_call: TRBV27
j_call: TRBJ2-7
d_call: TRBD1
cdr3_nt: TGTGCCAGCAGTTCTCTCGGGACAGGGGGCAGGTACGAGCAGTACTTC
cdr3_aa: CASSSLGTGGRYEQYF

clone_size: NA
v_call: TRBV28
j_call: TRBJ2-7
d_call: NA
cdr3_nt: TGTGCCAGCAGTTCGAGCTCCTACGAGCAGTACTTC
cdr3_aa: CASSSSSYEQYF

clone_size: once
v_call: TRBV6-1
j_call: TRBJ2-1
d_call: TRBD2
cdr3_nt: TGTGCCAGCAGTGGTTTAGTTAGCGGGAGTTGGGCTGAGCAGTTCTTC
cdr3_aa: CASSGLVSGSWAEQFF

clone_size: NA
v_call: TRBV6-5
j_call: TRBJ2-7
d_call: NA
cdr3_nt: TGTGCCAGCAGTTCGACAGCCTACGAGCAGTACTTC
cdr3_aa: CASSSTAYEQYF

clone_size: NA
v_call: TRBV9
j_call: TRBJ1-1
d_call: NA
cdr3_nt: TGTGCCAGCAGCCTCCCAGGGAACACTTTCTTT
cdr3_aa: CASSLPGNTFF

clone_size: once
v_call: TRBV30
j_call: TRBJ2-1
d_call: NA
cdr3_nt: TGTGCCTGGACACAGATAACAAGAAATGAGCAGTTCTTC
cdr3_aa: CAWTQITRNEQFF

clone_size: NA
v_call: TRBV27
j_call: TRBJ1-1
d_call: NA
cdr3_nt: TGTGCCAGCAAGTCAGGGAACACTGAAGCTTTCTTT
cdr3_aa: CASKSGNTEAFF

clone_size: NA
v_call: TRBV9
j_call: TRBJ2-7
d_call: TRBD2
cdr3_nt: TGTGCCAGCAGCGTAGGAGGGCTAGCGGCGGACGAGCAGTACTTC
cdr3_aa: CASSVGGLAADEQYF

clone_size: NA
v_call: TRBV18
j_call: TRBJ1-1
d_call: NA
cdr3_nt: TGTGCCAGCTCAACGCGCCGGGACACATACACTGAAGCTTTCTTT
cdr3_aa: CASSTRRDTYTEAFF

clone_size: few
v_call: TRBV14
j_call: TRBJ2-1
d_call: TRBD2
cdr3_nt: TGTGCCAGCAGCCTCCTAGCGGGAGCCTACAATGAGCAGTTCTTC
cdr3_aa: CASSLLAGAYNEQFF

clone_size: NA
v_call: TRBV7-2
j_call: TRBJ2-2
d_call: NA
cdr3_nt: TGTGCCAGCAGCTTTTTTCGAGCTCCGTCCACCGGGGAGCTGTTTTTT
cdr3_aa: CASSFFRAPSTGELFF

clone_size: few
v_call: TRBV15
j_call: TRBJ1-1
d_call: NA
cdr3_nt: TGTGCCACCAGCAGAGACAGTCGCACTGAAGCTTTCTTT
cdr3_aa: CATSRDSRTEAFF

clone_size: NA
v_call: TRBV5-1
j_call: TRBJ2-1
d_call: NA
cdr3_nt: TGCGCCAGCAGGACTGAATCCTACAATGAGCAGTTCTTC
cdr3_aa: CASRTESYNEQFF

clone_size: NA
v_call: TRBV9
j_call: TRBJ2-3
d_call: TRBD2
cdr3_nt: TGTGCCACTTCTAGCGGCAACACAGATACGCAGTATTTT
cdr3_aa: CATSSGNTDTQYF

clone_size: NA
v_call: TRBV19
j_call: TRBJ2-7
d_call: NA
cdr3_nt: TGTGCCAGTAGTATTAACCCAGGCTCGGTCGGGCAGTACTTC
cdr3_aa: CASSINPGSVGQYF

clone_size: once
v_call: TRBV2
j_call: TRBJ2-7
d_call: TRBD2
cdr3_nt: TGTGCCAGCAGTGATGTAGGGGTGTGGACTAGCGGGAAACCCACCTACGAGCAGTACTTC
cdr3_aa: CASSDVGVWTSGKPTYEQYF

clone_size: few
v_call: TRBV7-9
j_call: TRBJ2-1
d_call: TRBD1
cdr3_nt: TGTGCCAGCAGACCCGCCCAGGGGGATGAGCAGTTCTTC
cdr3_aa: CASRPAQGDEQFF

clone_size: NA
v_call: TRBV5-1
j_call: TRBJ2-1
d_call: TRBD2
cdr3_nt: TGCGCCAGCAGCTTGGACGGGAGGGCCTACAATGAGCAGTTCTTC
cdr3_aa: CASSLDGRAYNEQFF

clone_size: NA
v_call: TRBV11-3
j_call: TRBJ2-7
d_call: NA
cdr3_nt: TGTGCCAGCAGCTTGGACCCAGGGTTGGCCGGCGAGCAGTACTTC
cdr3_aa: CASSLDPGLAGEQYF

clone_size: NA
v_call: TRBV2
j_call: TRBJ2-3
d_call: NA
cdr3_nt: TGTGCCAGCAGTGAAAGGACGGTCGCGGGACCCCGCACAGATACGCAGTATTTT
cdr3_aa: CASSERTVAGPRTDTQYF

clone_size: NA
v_call: TRBV2
j_call: TRBJ1-5
d_call: NA
cdr3_nt: TGTGCCAGCAGATACAATCAGCCCCAGCATTTT
cdr3_aa: CASRYNQPQHF

clone_size: NA
v_call: TRBV11-3
j_call: TRBJ2-1
d_call: TRBD2
cdr3_nt: TGTGCCAGCAGCTTGGGGACTAGCGGGATCAATGAGCAGTTCTTC
cdr3_aa: CASSLGTSGINEQFF

clone_size: NA
v_call: TRBV28
j_call: TRBJ2-7
d_call: TRBD1
cdr3_nt: TGTGCCAGCAGGGACAGGGTCTACGAGCAGTACTTC
cdr3_aa: CASRDRVYEQYF

clone_size: once
v_call: TRBV18
j_call: TRBJ2-6
d_call: TRBD2
cdr3_nt: TGTGCCAGCTCACCGAGCGGGAGGAACTCTGGGGCCAACGTCCTGACTTTC
cdr3_aa: CASSPSGRNSGANVLTF

clone_size: few
v_call: TRBV28
j_call: TRBJ2-3
d_call: NA
cdr3_nt: TGTGCCAGCAGAGACGGGATTACGCAGTATTTT
cdr3_aa: CASRDGITQYF

clone_size: NA
v_call: TRBV15
j_call: TRBJ1-5
d_call: TRBD1
cdr3_nt: TGTGCCACCAGCGCGGGACAGGGGCAACAGCCCCAGCATTTT
cdr3_aa: CATSAGQGQQPQHF

clone_size: NA
v_call: TRBV7-9
j_call: TRBJ1-1
d_call: NA
cdr3_nt: TGTGCCAGCAGCTTAGCGCGGATAAACACTGAAGCTTTCTTT
cdr3_aa: CASSLARINTEAFF

clone_size: NA
v_call: TRBV4-1
j_call: TRBJ1-1
d_call: NA
cdr3_nt: TGCGCCAGCAGCCAAGAGGAGGGGTTGAACACTGAAGCTTTCTTT
cdr3_aa: CASSQEEGLNTEAFF

clone_size: NA
v_call: TRBV29-1
j_call: TRBJ2-3
d_call: NA
cdr3_nt: TGCAGCGTTGAAGAGTCCCCCCGTTCGCAGTATTTT
cdr3_aa: CSVEESPRSQYF

clone_size: NA
v_call: TRBV5-3
j_call: TRBJ1-1
d_call: TRBD1
cdr3_nt: TGTGCCAGAAGCAACCGACAGGGAAGGGCTGAAGCTTTCTTT
cdr3_aa: CARSNRQGRAEAFF

clone_size: NA
v_call: TRBV5-6
j_call: TRBJ1-2
d_call: TRBD1
cdr3_nt: TGTGCCAGCAGCTTGGGGACAGGGCCTTTTAACTATGGCTACACCTTC
cdr3_aa: CASSLGTGPFNYGYTF

clone_size: NA
v_call: TRBV19
j_call: TRBJ2-5
d_call: NA
cdr3_nt: TGTGCCAGTAGTATATTTGCGACAGGAGGCGAGACCCAGTACTTC
cdr3_aa: CASSIFATGGETQYF

clone_size: NA
v_call: TRBV2
j_call: TRBJ2-7
d_call: NA
cdr3_nt: TGTGCCAGCAGTGAAACATCCCAATACGAGCAGTACTTC
cdr3_aa: CASSETSQYEQYF

clone_size: NA
v_call: TRBV27
j_call: TRBJ2-2
d_call: NA
cdr3_nt: TGTGCCAGCAGTTTAAAGCCCTACAGGGACCCCACCGGGGAGCTGTTTTTT
cdr3_aa: CASSLKPYRDPTGELFF

clone_size: NA
v_call: TRBV6-1
j_call: TRBJ1-2
d_call: NA
cdr3_nt: TGTGCCAGCAGCGTTAACTATGGCTACACCTTC
cdr3_aa: CASSVNYGYTF

clone_size: NA
v_call: TRBV4-1
j_call: TRBJ2-3
d_call: NA
cdr3_nt: TGCGCCAGCAGCATCCGACGGAGCGACACAGATACGCAGTATTTT
cdr3_aa: CASSIRRSDTDTQYF

clone_size: NA
v_call: TRBV11-2
j_call: TRBJ2-7
d_call: TRBD1
cdr3_nt: TGTGCCAGCAGCTTAGTATACTGGGACAGGAACTCCTACGAGCAGTACTTC
cdr3_aa: CASSLVYWDRNSYEQYF

clone_size: NA
v_call: TRBV11-1
j_call: TRBJ2-1
d_call: TRBD2
cdr3_nt: TGTGCCAGCAGCACCCGACTAGCGGGAGATGAGCAGTTCTTC
cdr3_aa: CASSTRLAGDEQFF

clone_size: NA
v_call: TRBV30
j_call: TRBJ2-1
d_call: NA
cdr3_nt: TGTGCCTGGAGAAAGGGAGAGGCGGAGCAGTTCTTC
cdr3_aa: CAWRKGEAEQFF

clone_size: NA
v_call: TRBV25-1
j_call: TRBJ1-1
d_call: TRBD1
cdr3_nt: TGTGCCAGCAGAGAGGGACAGCGGGCTGAAGCTTTCTTT
cdr3_aa: CASREGQRAEAFF

clone_size: NA
v_call: TRBV27
j_call: TRBJ2-3
d_call: NA
cdr3_nt: TGTGCCAGCAGTTACGAGGGAGATACGCAGTATTTT
cdr3_aa: CASSYEGDTQYF

clone_size: NA
v_call: TRBV27
j_call: TRBJ1-4
d_call: NA
cdr3_nt: TGTGCCAGCAGTTTATCCGGAATTCGAACAGGAAATGAAAAACTGTTTTTT
cdr3_aa: CASSLSGIRTGNEKLFF

clone_size: NA
v_call: TRBV7-9
j_call: TRBJ1-5
d_call: NA
cdr3_nt: TGTGCCAGCAGCGACGGGGGTCTCAATCAGCCCCAGCATTTT
cdr3_aa: CASSDGGLNQPQHF

clone_size: NA
v_call: TRBV7-8
j_call: TRBJ1-2
d_call: NA
cdr3_nt: TGTGCCAGCAGCCCCACGGAGACAGGTGTCTATGGCTACACCTTC
cdr3_aa: CASSPTETGVYGYTF